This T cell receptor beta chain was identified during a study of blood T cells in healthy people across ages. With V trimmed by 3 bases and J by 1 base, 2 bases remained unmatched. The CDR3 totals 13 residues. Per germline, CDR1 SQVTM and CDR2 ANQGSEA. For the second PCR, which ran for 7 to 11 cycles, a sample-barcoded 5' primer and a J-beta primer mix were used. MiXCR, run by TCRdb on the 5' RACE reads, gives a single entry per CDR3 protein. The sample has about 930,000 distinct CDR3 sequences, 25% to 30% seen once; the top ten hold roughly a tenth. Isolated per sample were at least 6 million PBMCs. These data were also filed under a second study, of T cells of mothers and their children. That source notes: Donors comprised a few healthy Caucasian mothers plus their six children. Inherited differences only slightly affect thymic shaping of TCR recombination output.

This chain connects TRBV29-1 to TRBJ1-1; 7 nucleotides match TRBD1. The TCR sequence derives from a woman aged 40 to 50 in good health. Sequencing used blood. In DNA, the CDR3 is TGCAGCGTTGAGGGACAGACGAACACTGAAGCTTTCTTT. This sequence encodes CSVEGQTNTEAFF.